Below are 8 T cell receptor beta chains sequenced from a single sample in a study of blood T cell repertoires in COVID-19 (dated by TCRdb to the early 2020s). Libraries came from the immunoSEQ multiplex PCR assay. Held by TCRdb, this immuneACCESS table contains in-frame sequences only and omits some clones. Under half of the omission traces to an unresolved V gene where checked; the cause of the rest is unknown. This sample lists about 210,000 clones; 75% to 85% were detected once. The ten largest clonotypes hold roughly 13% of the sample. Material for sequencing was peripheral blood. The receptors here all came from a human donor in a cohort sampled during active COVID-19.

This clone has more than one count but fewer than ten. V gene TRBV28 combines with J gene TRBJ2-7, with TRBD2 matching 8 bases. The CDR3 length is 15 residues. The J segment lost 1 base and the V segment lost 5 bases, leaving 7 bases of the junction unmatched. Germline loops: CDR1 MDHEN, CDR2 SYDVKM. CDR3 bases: TGTGCCAGCAGTCTCGGGGTAGCGGGGTCCTACGAGCAGTACTTC. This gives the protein CASSLGVAGSYEQYF.

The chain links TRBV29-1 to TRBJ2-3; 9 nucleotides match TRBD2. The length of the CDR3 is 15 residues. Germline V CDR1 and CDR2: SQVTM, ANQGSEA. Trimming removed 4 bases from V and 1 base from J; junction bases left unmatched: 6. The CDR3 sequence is CSVAASGIGTDTQYF. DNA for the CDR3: TGCAGCGTTGCGGCTAGCGGGATAGGCACAGATACGCAGTATTTT.

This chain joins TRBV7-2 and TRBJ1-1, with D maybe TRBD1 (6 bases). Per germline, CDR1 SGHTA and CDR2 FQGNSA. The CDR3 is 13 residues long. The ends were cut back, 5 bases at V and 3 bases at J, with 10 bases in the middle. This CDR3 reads CASSIPGDTEAFF. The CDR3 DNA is TGTGCCAGCAGCATCCCAGGGGACACTGAAGCTTTCTTT.

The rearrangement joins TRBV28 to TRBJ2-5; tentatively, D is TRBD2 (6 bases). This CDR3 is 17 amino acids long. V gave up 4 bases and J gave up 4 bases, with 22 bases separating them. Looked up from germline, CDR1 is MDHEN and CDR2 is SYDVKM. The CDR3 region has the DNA TGTGCCAGCAGTTCACCCCTAGGGTACGGGAGAGGAGAGACCCAGTACTTC. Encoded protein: CASSSPLGYGRGETQYF.

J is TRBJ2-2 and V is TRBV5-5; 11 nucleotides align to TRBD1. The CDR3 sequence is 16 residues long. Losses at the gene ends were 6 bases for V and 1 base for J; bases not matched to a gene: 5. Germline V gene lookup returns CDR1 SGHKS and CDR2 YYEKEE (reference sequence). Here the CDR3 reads CASTTDRGLNTGELFF. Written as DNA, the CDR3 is TGTGCCAGCACCACGGACAGGGGGCTGAACACCGGGGAGCTGTTTTTT.

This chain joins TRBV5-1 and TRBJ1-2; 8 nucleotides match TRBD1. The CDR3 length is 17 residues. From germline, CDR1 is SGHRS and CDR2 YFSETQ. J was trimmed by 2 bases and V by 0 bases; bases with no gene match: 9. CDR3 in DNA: TGCGCCAGCAGCTTGGCTAGTTCCCAGGGGGCGAACTATGGCTACACCTTC. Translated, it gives CASSLASSQGANYGYTF.

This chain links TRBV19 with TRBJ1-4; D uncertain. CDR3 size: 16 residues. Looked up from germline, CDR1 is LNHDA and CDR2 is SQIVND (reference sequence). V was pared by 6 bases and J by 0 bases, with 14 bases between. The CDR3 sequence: CASRMWGVTTNEKLFF. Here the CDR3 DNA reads TGTGCCAGTAGGATGTGGGGAGTAACAACTAATGAAAAACTGTTTTTT.

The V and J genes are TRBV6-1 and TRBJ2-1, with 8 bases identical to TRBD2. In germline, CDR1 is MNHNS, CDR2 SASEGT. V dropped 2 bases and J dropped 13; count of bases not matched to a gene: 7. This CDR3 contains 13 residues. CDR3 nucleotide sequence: TGTGCCAGCAGTGAATCGGGGGGGGCCCATCAGTTCTTC. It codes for CASSESGGAHQFF.